This T cell receptor beta chain was found in a study of blood T cell repertoires in COVID-19. Study information: Sites in the United States, Italy and Spain provided acute and convalescent COVID-19 samples. In each case, the material was cDNA or gDNA derived from T cells, B-cell-depleted T cells, or PBMCs.

Seattle's cohort entered during active infection and was followed longitudinally. With 2 bases clipped from V and 2 bases from J, the junction kept 5 bases outside the gene matches. The germline V gene has CDR1 MNHNS and CDR2 SASEGT. The CDR3 loop spans 18 amino acids. How the authors handled the data: Reference gene primer amplification gave nucleated cell count estimates. TCRdb's table, derived via immunoSEQ multiplex PCR, lists solely in-frame clones and lacks some. V and J calls plus clone size are reproduced from that table; the DNA served to infer D and trimming. The sample comprises around 200,000 clones, about 90% of which are singletons, and roughly 9.7% rests with the top ten.

The source is a woman aged 55-75 years with COVID-19, enrolled during active disease. The chain joins TRBV6-1 to TRBJ2-3; 15 nucleotides match TRBD2. The sequenced sample was peripheral blood. The CDR3 coding sequence is TGTGCCAGCAGTGAATGGACTAGCGGGAGGGTCCTCACAGATACGCAGTATTTT. As protein: CASSEWTSGRVLTDTQYF.